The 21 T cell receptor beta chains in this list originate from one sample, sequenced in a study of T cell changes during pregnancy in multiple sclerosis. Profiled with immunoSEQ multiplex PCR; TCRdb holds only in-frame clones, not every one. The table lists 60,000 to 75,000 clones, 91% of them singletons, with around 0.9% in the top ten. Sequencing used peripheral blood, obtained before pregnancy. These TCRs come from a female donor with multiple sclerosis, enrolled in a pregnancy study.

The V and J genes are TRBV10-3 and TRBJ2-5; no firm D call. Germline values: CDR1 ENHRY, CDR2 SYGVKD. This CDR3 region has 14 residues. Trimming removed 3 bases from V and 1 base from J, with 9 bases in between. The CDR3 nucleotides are TGTGCCATCAGTGAAACACAGTTCCAAGAGACCCAGTACTTC. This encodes CAISETQFQETQYF.

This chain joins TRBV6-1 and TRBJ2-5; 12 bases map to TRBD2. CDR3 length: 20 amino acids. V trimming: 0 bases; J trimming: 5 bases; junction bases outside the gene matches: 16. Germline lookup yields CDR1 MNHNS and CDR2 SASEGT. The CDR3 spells CASSEAWPSGGVGFQETQYF. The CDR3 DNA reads TGTGCCAGCAGTGAAGCGTGGCCTAGCGGGGGGGTAGGGTTCCAGGAGACCCAGTACTTC.

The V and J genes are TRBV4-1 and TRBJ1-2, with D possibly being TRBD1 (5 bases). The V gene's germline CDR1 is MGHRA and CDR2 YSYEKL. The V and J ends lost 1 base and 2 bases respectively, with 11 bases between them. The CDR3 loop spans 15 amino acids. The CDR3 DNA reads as TGCGCCAGCAGCCAAGTGCAAGGGGTGAACTATGGCTACACCTTC. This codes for CASSQVQGVNYGYTF.

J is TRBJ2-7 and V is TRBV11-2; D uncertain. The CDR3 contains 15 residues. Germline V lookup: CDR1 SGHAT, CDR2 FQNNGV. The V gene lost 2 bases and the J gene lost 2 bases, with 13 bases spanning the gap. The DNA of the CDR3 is TGTGCCAGCAGCTTAAGTTTGGTGCGTACCTACGAGCAGTACTTC. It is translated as CASSLSLVRTYEQYF.

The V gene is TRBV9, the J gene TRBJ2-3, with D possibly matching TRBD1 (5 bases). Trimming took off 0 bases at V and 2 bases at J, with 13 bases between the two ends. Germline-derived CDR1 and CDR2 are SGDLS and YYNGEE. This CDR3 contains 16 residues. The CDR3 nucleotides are TGTGCCAGCAGCGTAGCTCTGGGGCCGGCCACAGATACGCAGTATTTT. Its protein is CASSVALGPATDTQYF.

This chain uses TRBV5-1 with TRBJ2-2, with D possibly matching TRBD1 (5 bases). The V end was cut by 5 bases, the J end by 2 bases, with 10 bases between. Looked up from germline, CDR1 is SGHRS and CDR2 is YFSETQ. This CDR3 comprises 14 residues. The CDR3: CASSSQGNTGELFF. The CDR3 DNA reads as TGCGCCAGCAGTTCCCAGGGTAACACCGGGGAGCTGTTTTTT.

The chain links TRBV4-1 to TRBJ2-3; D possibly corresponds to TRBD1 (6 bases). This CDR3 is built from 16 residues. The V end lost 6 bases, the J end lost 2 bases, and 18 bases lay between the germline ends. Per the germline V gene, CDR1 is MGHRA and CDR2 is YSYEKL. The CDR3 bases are TGCGCCAGCAGACTAACCCAGGGGAGAACCACAGATACGCAGTATTTT. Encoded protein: CASRLTQGRTTDTQYF.

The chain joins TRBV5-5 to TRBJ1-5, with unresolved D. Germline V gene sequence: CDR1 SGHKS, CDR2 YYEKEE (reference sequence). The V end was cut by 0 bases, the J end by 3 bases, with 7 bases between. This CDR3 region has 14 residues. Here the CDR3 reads CASSLGGFNQPQHF. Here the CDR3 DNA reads TGTGCCAGCAGCTTGGGCGGATTCAATCAGCCCCAGCATTTT. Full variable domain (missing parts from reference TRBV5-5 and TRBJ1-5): DAGVTQSPTHLIKTRGQQVTLRCSPISGHKSVSWYQQVLGQGPQFIFQYYEKEERGRGNFPDRFSARQFPNYSSELNVNALLLGDSALYLCASSLGGFNQPQHFGDGTRLSIL.

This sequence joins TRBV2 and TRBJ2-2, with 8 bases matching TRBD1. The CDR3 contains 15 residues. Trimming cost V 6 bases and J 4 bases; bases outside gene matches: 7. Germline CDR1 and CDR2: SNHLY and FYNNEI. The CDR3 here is CASRGDRGPTGELFF. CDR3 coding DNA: TGTGCCAGCAGGGGAGACAGGGGTCCCACCGGGGAGCTGTTTTTT.

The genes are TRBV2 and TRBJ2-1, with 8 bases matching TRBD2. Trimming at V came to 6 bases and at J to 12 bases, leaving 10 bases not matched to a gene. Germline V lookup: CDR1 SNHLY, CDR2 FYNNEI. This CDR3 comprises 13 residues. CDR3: CASRQSAGGGQFF. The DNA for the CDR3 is TGTGCCAGCAGGCAAAGTGCGGGGGGCGGGCAGTTCTTC.

The CDR3 bases are TGTGCCAGCAGTTACGGGGGCCCCGATACGCAGTATTTT. Its protein product is CASSYGGPDTQYF. The chain joins TRBV6-5 to TRBJ2-3; D perhaps matches TRBD1 (6 bases). V shed 2 bases and J shed 6 bases, with 9 bases lying between them. The CDR3 is made up of 13 amino acids. Germline V gene data show CDR1 as MNHEY and CDR2 as SVGAGI.

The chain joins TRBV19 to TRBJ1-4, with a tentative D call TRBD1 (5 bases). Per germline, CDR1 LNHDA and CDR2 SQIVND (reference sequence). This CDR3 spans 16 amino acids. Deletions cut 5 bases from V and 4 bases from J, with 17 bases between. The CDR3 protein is CASSQDSGLFNEKLFF. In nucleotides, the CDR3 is TGTGCCAGTAGTCAAGATTCGGGACTCTTTAATGAAAAACTGTTTTTT.

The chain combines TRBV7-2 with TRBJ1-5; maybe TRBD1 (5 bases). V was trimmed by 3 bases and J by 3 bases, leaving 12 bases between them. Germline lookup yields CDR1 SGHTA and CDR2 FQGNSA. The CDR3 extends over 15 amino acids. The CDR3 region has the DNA TGTGCCAGCAGCTTCAGGGAAGGCCTCAATCAGCCCCAGCATTTT. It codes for CASSFREGLNQPQHF. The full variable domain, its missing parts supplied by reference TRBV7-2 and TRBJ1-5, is GAGVSQSPSNKVTEKGKDVELRCDPISGHTALYWYRQSLGQGLEFLIYFQGNSAPDKSGLPSDRFSAERTGGSVSTLTIQRTQQEDSAVYLCASSFREGLNQPQHFGDGTRLSIL.

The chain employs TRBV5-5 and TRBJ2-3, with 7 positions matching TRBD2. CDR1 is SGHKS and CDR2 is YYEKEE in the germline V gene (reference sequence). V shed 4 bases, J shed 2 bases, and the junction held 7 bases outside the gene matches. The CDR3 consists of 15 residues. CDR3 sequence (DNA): TGTGCCAGCAGCGATGGGACTACAGACACAGATACGCAGTATTTT. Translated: CASSDGTTDTDTQYF.

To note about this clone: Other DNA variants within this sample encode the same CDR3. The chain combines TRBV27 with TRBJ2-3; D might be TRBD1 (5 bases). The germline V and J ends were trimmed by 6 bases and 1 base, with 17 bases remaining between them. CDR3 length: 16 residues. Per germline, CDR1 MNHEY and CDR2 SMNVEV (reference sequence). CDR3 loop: CASSVRALARTDTQYF. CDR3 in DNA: TGTGCCAGCAGCGTCAGGGCCCTTGCTCGCACAGATACGCAGTATTTT.

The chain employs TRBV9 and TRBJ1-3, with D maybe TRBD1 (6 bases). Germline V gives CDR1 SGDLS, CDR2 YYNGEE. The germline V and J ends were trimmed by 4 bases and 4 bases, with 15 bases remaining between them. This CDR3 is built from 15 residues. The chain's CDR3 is CASSPRTDRGNTIYF. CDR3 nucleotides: TGTGCCAGCAGCCCCCGGACAGACCGAGGAAACACCATATATTTT. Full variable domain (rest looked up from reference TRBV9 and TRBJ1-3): DSGVTQTPKHLITATGQRVTLRCSPRSGDLSVYWYQQSLDQGLQFLIQYYNGEERAKGNILERFSAQQFPDLHSELNLSSLELGDSALYFCASSPRTDRGNTIYFGEGSWLTVV.

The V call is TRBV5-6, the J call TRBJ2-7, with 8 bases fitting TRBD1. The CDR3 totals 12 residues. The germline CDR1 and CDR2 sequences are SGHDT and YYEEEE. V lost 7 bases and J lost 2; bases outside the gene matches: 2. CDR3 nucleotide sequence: TGTGCCAGCTCGGGACAGGCCTACGAGCAGTACTTC. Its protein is CASSGQAYEQYF.

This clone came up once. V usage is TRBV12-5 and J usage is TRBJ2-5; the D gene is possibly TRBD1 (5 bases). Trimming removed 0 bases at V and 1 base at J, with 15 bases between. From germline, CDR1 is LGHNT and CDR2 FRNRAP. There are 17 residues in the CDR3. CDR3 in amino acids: CASGLVPRVLGQETQYF. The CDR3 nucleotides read TGTGCTAGTGGTTTGGTACCCAGGGTATTGGGCCAAGAGACCCAGTACTTC.

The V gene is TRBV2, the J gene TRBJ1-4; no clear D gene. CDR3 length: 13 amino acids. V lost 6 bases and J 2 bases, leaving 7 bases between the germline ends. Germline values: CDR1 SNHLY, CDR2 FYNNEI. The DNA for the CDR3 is TGTGCCAGCAGGGGAGGCACTAATGAAAAACTGTTTTTT. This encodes CASRGGTNEKLFF.

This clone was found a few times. The CDR3 protein is CASSSQALSGQHF. DNA of the CDR3: TGTGCCAGCAGTTCTCAGGCCCTATCGGGACAGCATTTT. The V call is TRBV27, the J call TRBJ1-5; D gene ambiguous. The V gene's germline CDR1 is MNHEY and CDR2 SMNVEV (reference sequence). Trimming left V 4 bases short and J 13 bases short, with 17 bases between. The CDR3 runs 13 residues.

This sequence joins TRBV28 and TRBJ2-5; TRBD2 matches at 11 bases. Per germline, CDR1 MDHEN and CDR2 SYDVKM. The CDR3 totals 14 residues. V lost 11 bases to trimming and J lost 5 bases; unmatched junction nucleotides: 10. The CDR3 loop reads CASAASGGKETQYF. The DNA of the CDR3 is TGTGCCTCAGCTGCTAGCGGGGGGAAGGAGACCCAGTACTTC. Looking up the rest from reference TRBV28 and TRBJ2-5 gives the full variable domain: DVKVTQSSRYLVKRTGEKVFLECVQDMDHENMFWYRQDPGLGLRLIYFSYDVKMKEKGDIPEGYSVSREKKERFSLILESASTNQTSMYLCASAASGGKETQYFGPGTRLLVL.